This TCR beta chain was profiled in a study of blood T cell repertoires in COVID-19. Germline loops: CDR1 SGHNT, CDR2 YYREEE (reference sequence). V lost 4 bases and J lost 6, with 11 bases in between. The CDR3 length is 13 residues. Cohort placement rested on clinical history that participants reported themselves. Assay: immunoSEQ multiplex PCR; the TCRdb copy retains only in-frame clones and omits some. The repertoire has 250,000 to 300,000 clones, approximately 80% of them found once; the top ten carry 5%. The chain employs TRBV5-4 and TRBJ1-5; D is perhaps TRBD1 (5 bases). The sequenced material came from PBMCs or T cells enriched from blood (not recorded which). This receptor was identified in a man aged 35 to 55 who had been exposed to COVID-19. The CDR3 loop reads CASSMGGGQPQHF. Written as DNA, the CDR3 is TGTGCCAGCAGCATGGGGGGGGGTCAGCCCCAGCATTTT.